This T cell receptor beta chain is drawn from a study of blood T cell repertoires in COVID-19. Study-level background: The United States, Italy and Spain supplied acute and convalescent COVID-19 samples. PBMCs, B-cell-depleted T cells, or T cells were the source of the cDNA or gDNA that made up the material.

Some clones are missing from TCRdb's copy, which holds only in-frame ones; the method was immunoSEQ multiplex PCR. The sample includes under 300,000 clones, approximately 84% of them seen just once. This clone has only a few counts. Recruits, aged about 18 to 95 years, lived in 20 to 30 US areas. In assigning cohorts, the study relied on participant-reported clinical history. The CDR3 length is 11 residues. Trimming removed 10 bases from V and 3 bases from J, with 10 bases in between. From germline, CDR1 is MNHEY and CDR2 SVGAGI. Sequences were obtained from PBMCs or T cells enriched from blood (not recorded which). This rearrangement joins TRBV6-5 to TRBJ2-7; D is uncertain. The TCR sequence derives from a man aged 50 to 59 who had recovered from COVID-19. The CDR3: CATYILYEQYF. For the CDR3, the DNA is TGTGCCACTTATATCCTCTACGAGCAGTACTTC.